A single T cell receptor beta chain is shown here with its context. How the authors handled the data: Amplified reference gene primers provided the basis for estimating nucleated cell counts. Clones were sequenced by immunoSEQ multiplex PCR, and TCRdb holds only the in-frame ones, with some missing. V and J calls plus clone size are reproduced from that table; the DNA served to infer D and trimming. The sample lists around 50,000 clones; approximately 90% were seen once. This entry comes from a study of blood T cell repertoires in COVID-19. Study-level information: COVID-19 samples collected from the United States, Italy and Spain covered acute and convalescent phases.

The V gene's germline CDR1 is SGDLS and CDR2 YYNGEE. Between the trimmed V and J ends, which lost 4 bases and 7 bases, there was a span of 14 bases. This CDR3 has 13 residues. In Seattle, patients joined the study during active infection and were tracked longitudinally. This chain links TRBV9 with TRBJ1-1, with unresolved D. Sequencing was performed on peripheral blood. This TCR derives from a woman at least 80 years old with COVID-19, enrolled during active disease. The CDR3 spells CASSTQNSDEAFF. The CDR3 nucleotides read TGTGCCAGCAGCACCCAGAATTCCGATGAAGCTTTCTTT.